A selection of T cell receptor beta chains follows, all from one sample in a study of T cell responses to AZD1222 COVID-19 vaccine. Generated by immunoSEQ multiplex PCR, the TCRdb table keeps only in-frame clones and is missing some. The sample includes fewer than 300,000 clones, more than 85% of them seen just once. The source material was peripheral blood, sampled on day 0 of AZD1222 vaccination. These receptors were taken from an adult in good health. Both conserved end residues are part of each CDR3. A D gene is named only where the DNA matches it firmly. Some rows have no size entry. The others give once, few or many, or a class for an expanded clone.

>TRBJ2-2|TRBV18|NA|once
TGTGCCAGCTCACCTTCAACGAACACCGGGGAGCTGTTTTTT
CASSPSTNTGELFF
>TRBJ1-2|TRBV5-1|NA|NA
TGCGCCAGCAGTCCTGGTAGCAACGATGGCTACACCTTC
CASSPGSNDGYTF
>TRBJ1-1|TRBV19|NA|few
TGTGCCAGTAGTTTCCAGGGAGGGGGCACTGAAGCTTTCTTT
CASSFQGGGTEAFF
>TRBJ2-7|TRBV5-1|TRBD2|NA
TGCGCCAGCAGCCTGGCCGGGACTACCTTCTCCTACGAGCAGTACTTC
CASSLAGTTFSYEQYF
>TRBJ2-1|TRBV7-9|NA|few
TGTGCCAGCAGCCCGTCCCAAGAGCAGTTCTTC
CASSPSQEQFF
>TRBJ2-1|TRBV4-2|TRBD2|NA
TGTGCCAGCAGCCAAGCGACTAGCGGGGGGGCCCTATCAGAGCAGTTCTTC
CASSQATSGGALSEQFF
>TRBJ2-7|TRBV29-1|TRBD2|NA
TGCAGCGTTGAGGCGGTCCTGACTAGCGGGGCTCCCTACGAGCAGTACTTC
CSVEAVLTSGAPYEQYF
>TRBJ1-1|TRBV7-2|NA|NA
TGTGCCAGCAGCCCCGACAGCTCCAACACTGAAGCTTTCTTT
CASSPDSSNTEAFF
>TRBJ1-2|TRBV28|NA|NA
TGTGCCAGCAGTTTGTTTCGGGCTTCGAATGGCTACACCTTC
CASSLFRASNGYTF
>TRBJ1-1|TRBV19|NA|NA
TGTGCCAGTAGTATTAAGGGGAACACTGAAGCTTTCTTT
CASSIKGNTEAFF
>TRBJ2-2|TRBV4-1|TRBD2|NA
TGCGCCAGCAGCCAAGGGAGTAGCGGGAGACTAAACACCGGGGAGCTGTTTTTT
CASSQGSSGRLNTGELFF
>TRBJ2-7|TRBV19|NA|once
TGTGCCAGTAGTATCCGGAACAAGTCTACCTACGAGCAGTACTTC
CASSIRNKSTYEQYF
>TRBJ2-7|TRBV7-8|NA|NA
TGTGCCAGCGGCCCTAGGAGGCAGATCTACGAGCAGTACTTC
CASGPRRQIYEQYF
>TRBJ1-2|TRBV28|TRBD1|NA
TGTGCCAGCCTTACAGCGGGACAGGGATATGGCTACACCTTC
CASLTAGQGYGYTF
>TRBJ1-1|TRBV7-8|NA|NA
TGTGCCAGCAGTTCAGTTCCGGGGACTGAAGCTTTCTTT
CASSSVPGTEAFF
>TRBJ1-2|TRBV28|TRBD1|NA
TGTGCCAGCAGGGCCGACAGGGGGCTCTCCTATGGCTACACCTTC
CASRADRGLSYGYTF
>TRBJ2-1|TRBV4-1|TRBD2|NA
TGCGCCAGCAGCCGCTACCCCGGACTAGCGGGAGGCGAGTACAATGAGCAGTTCTTC
CASSRYPGLAGGEYNEQFF
>TRBJ1-1|TRBV5-1|TRBD1|NA
TGCGCCAGCAGCTTGGCGGGACAGACGAACACTGAAGCTTTCTTT
CASSLAGQTNTEAFF
>TRBJ1-2|TRBV29-1|NA|once
TGCAGCGTTGTACAGGGTGGCGATGGCTACACCTTC
CSVVQGGDGYTF
>TRBJ2-7|TRBV27|TRBD1|NA
TGTGCCAGCGGATTAACCGGGACAGGGGAATACGAGCAGTACTTC
CASGLTGTGEYEQYF
>TRBJ2-7|TRBV2|NA|NA
TGTGCCAGCAGTCCCACCTCCGGACGGACCTACGAGCAGTACTTC
CASSPTSGRTYEQYF
>TRBJ2-3|TRBV19|NA|NA
TGTGCCAGTAGATTCGGGTTTGACACAGATACGCAGTATTTT
CASRFGFDTDTQYF
>TRBJ1-3|TRBV18|NA|NA
TGTGCCAGCTCCGGGGACTTTTCGACTGGAAACACCATATATTTT
CASSGDFSTGNTIYF
>TRBJ2-1|TRBV5-4|NA|NA
TGTGCCAGCAGCTTGGGAGGGGGAAGCTCCTACAATGAGCAGTTCTTC
CASSLGGGSSYNEQFF
>TRBJ1-5|TRBV7-3|NA|NA
TGTGCCAGCAGCTCTTCTACGGGTGGGGGTCAGCCCCAGCATTTT
CASSSSTGGGQPQHF
>TRBJ2-5|TRBV2|TRBD2|NA
TGTGCCAGCAGTGAAGCTTTAGCGGGGGGGAGTGAGACCCAGTACTTC
CASSEALAGGSETQYF
>TRBJ2-3|TRBV7-3|NA|NA
TGTGCCAGCAGCTTAGGGCTCCTCACAGATACGCAGTATTTT
CASSLGLLTDTQYF
>TRBJ2-7|TRBV11-2|NA|NA
TGTGCCAGCAGCCACAGGGTAGCGGTACAGTACTTC
CASSHRVAVQYF
>TRBJ1-5|TRBV28|NA|NA
TGTGCCAGCAGTTTACCTGCCGTTTGGGCCCAGCATTTT
CASSLPAVWAQHF
>TRBJ2-3|TRBV27|NA|NA
TGTGCCAGCAGTTTACGAGGGCCTCCTAGCACAGATACGCAGTATTTT
CASSLRGPPSTDTQYF
>TRBJ2-7|TRBV10-3|NA|NA
TGTGCCAAGGGGGAGGGCCCCCACGAGCAGTACTTC
CAKGEGPHEQYF
>TRBJ1-5|TRBV14|NA|NA
TGTGCCAGCAGCCAGGGGGGCTATCAGCCCCAGCATTTT
CASSQGGYQPQHF
>TRBJ2-1|TRBV10-2|TRBD1|NA
TGCGCCAGCAGTGAGGGGGGACAGGGGGTTATGTCCTACAATGAGCAGTTCTTC
CASSEGGQGVMSYNEQFF
>TRBJ2-1|TRBV2|TRBD2|NA
TGTGCCAGCAGGGGGCCGGGACTAGCGGGAGAAGGTGAGCAGTTCTTC
CASRGPGLAGEGEQFF
>TRBJ2-1|TRBV7-6|TRBD2|NA
TGTGCCAGCAGGCGGACTAGCGGGAGGGGATACAATGAGCAGTTCTTC
CASRRTSGRGYNEQFF
>TRBJ2-5|TRBV7-9|NA|NA
TGTGCCAGCAGCTTAGCCCCAGGGGCGGAGGAGACCCAGTACTTC
CASSLAPGAEETQYF
>TRBJ1-6|TRBV28|NA|NA
TGTGCCACCACCGGGGTTTTGAATTCACCCCTCCACTTT
CATTGVLNSPLHF
>TRBJ1-5|TRBV28|NA|NA
TGTGCCAGCAGTTTAGGGTATCAGCCCCAGCATTTT
CASSLGYQPQHF
>TRBJ2-1|TRBV19|NA|NA
TGTGCCAGTAGTACGGACAGACTCTCCTACAATGAGCAGTTCTTC
CASSTDRLSYNEQFF
>TRBJ1-5|TRBV3-1/TRBV3-2|NA|NA
TGTGCCAGCAGCCCCGCAGGTTCCAATCAGCCCCAGCATTTT
CASSPAGSNQPQHF
>TRBJ2-5|TRBV7-3|TRBD2|once
TGTGCCAGCAGCTTGACTAGCGGGGAGACCCAGTACTTC
CASSLTSGETQYF
>TRBJ1-1|TRBV29-1|NA|NA
TGCAGCGTTGAATGGACGTTTGAAGCTTTCTTT
CSVEWTFEAFF
>TRBJ1-1|TRBV7-9|NA|NA
TGTGCCAGCAGCCCGGGGGATCCAGGGGCTTTCTTT
CASSPGDPGAFF
>TRBJ1-6|TRBV27|NA|once
TGTGCCAGCAGTTTACGGGGCTATAATTCACCCCTCCACTTT
CASSLRGYNSPLHF
>TRBJ1-1|TRBV7-9|TRBD1|NA
TGTGCCAGCAGCTTAACAGGGGGCACTGAAGCTTTCTTT
CASSLTGGTEAFF
>TRBJ2-3|TRBV7-2|TRBD1|NA
TGTGCCAGCAGCTTAGGCAGCCCGGGACAGGGGGGGACAGATACGCAGTATTTT
CASSLGSPGQGGTDTQYF
>TRBJ1-1|TRBV21-1|NA|NA
TGTGCCACCCTCAAGGGGGGGATGAACACTGAAGCTTTCTTT
CATLKGGMNTEAFF
>TRBJ1-5|TRBV9|TRBD1|NA
TGTGCCAGCAGCCCTTCGGACAGGCTCAATCAGCCCCAGCATTTT
CASSPSDRLNQPQHF
>TRBJ2-1|TRBV5-1|NA|few
TGCGCCAGCAGCTTGGGGACCTACAATGAGCAGTTCTTC
CASSLGTYNEQFF
>TRBJ2-2|TRBV28|TRBD2|NA
TGTGCCAGCAGTCCCTCCGGGACTACCCTTCCCACCGGGGAGCTGTTTTTT
CASSPSGTTLPTGELFF
>TRBJ1-2|TRBV27|TRBD1|NA
TGTGCCAGCGGCCTCGGGACAGGGGGTAACTATGGCTACACCTTC
CASGLGTGGNYGYTF
>TRBJ1-5|TRBV7-9|TRBD1|NA
TGTGCCAGCAGCTTACAGGGGGGACCCCAGCATTTT
CASSLQGGPQHF
>TRBJ1-6|TRBV9|NA|NA
TGTGCCAGCAGCGTGGGGTCCTCTCCAACTAATTCACCCCTCCACTTT
CASSVGSSPTNSPLHF
>TRBJ2-1|TRBV28|TRBD2|NA
TGTGCCAGCAGAACTAGCGGGGGGGCCTACAATGAGCAGTTCTTC
CASRTSGGAYNEQFF
>TRBJ2-7|TRBV28|TRBD1|once
TGTGCCAGCAGTCGCAGGGGGGAGCAGTACTTC
CASSRRGEQYF